The entry below gives a single T cell receptor (beta chain) sequence along with its context. The CDR3 is 17 residues long. Germline loops: CDR1 SGHTA, CDR2 FQGNSA. V lost 6 bases to trimming and J lost 2 bases; unmatched junction nucleotides: 14. PCR used 60 Vbeta primers and 13 Jbeta primers. Profiled with immunoSEQ multiplex PCR; TCRdb holds only in-frame clones, not every one. The sample table sets out about 130,000 clones. The record originates from a study of cytomegalovirus exposure and HLA in healthy donors. The material sequenced was PBMCs. This sequence was found in a woman in her forties in good health and CMV-seropositive. This chain uses TRBV7-2 with TRBJ2-3; 7 positions agree with TRBD1. CDR3 sequence reads: CASRSGTVGWVTDTQYF. The CDR3 DNA follows: TGTGCCAGCAGATCTGGGACAGTCGGATGGGTCACAGATACGCAGTATTTT.